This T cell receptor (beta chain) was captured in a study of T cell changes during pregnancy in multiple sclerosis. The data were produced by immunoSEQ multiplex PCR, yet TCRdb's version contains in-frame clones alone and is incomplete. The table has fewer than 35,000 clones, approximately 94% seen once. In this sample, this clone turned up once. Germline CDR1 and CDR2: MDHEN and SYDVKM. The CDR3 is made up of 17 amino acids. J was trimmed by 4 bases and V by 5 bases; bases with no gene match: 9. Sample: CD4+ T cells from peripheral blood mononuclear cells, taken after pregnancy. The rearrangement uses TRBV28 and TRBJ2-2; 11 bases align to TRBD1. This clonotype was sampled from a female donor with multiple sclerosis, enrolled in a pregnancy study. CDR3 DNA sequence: TGTGCCAGCAGTCCTGCCGGGACAGGGGGGACCACCGGGGAGCTGTTTTTT. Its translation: CASSPAGTGGTTGELFF.